This passage covers 17 T cell receptor beta chains from one sample sequenced in a study of cytomegalovirus exposure and HLA in healthy donors. A multiplex PCR was run with 60 Vbeta primers and 13 Jbeta primers. Here immunoSEQ multiplex PCR was the method, and the copy in TCRdb shows in-frame clones only, minus some. In the table there are 90,000 to 130,000 clones, roughly three quarters of which are singletons. The sample taken for sequencing was PBMCs. The source of these receptors is a woman aged 18-30 years in good health and CMV-seropositive.

The chain combines TRBV6-5 with TRBJ2-7; 9 bases map to TRBD1. V dropped 3 bases and J dropped 9; count of bases not matched to a gene: 6. The CDR3 extends over 13 amino acids. CDR1 and CDR2 (germline): MNHEY, SVGAGI. Written as DNA, the CDR3 is TGTGCCAGCAGTTATGGGACAGGGATAGCGCAGTACTTC. Its translation: CASSYGTGIAQYF.

The chain joins TRBV5-1 to TRBJ2-5, with D perhaps matching TRBD2 (5 bases). CDR1 and CDR2 (germline): SGHRS, YFSETQ. The CDR3 runs to 15 residues. Trimming pared 3 bases from V and 2 bases from J, leaving 14 bases between. The CDR3 bases are TGCGCCAGCAGCTCGGCCCACCCGGGGCAAGAGACCCAGTACTTC. Encoded protein: CASSSAHPGQETQYF.

The rearrangement links TRBV7-8 to TRBJ1-1; 9 bases align to TRBD1. Per the germline V gene, CDR1 is SGHVS and CDR2 is FQNEAQ. CDR3 size: 18 residues. V gave up 5 bases and J gave up 1 base; unmatched junction bases: 14. This CDR3 reads CASSPDRGFLISNTEAFF. CDR3 in DNA: TGTGCCAGCAGCCCGGACAGGGGCTTCCTTATTTCGAACACTGAAGCTTTCTTT.

This chain uses TRBV19 with TRBJ2-3, with TRBD2 identical over 10 bases. With 3 bases clipped from V and 4 bases from J, the junction kept 7 bases outside the gene matches. The CDR3 consists of 16 residues. Germline V gene lookup returns CDR1 LNHDA and CDR2 SQIVND (reference sequence). As DNA, the CDR3 is TGTGCCAGTAGTATTTTAGCGGGAGGTGGGGCAGATACGCAGTATTTT. Its protein product is CASSILAGGGADTQYF.

The chain uses TRBV5-4 and TRBJ1-2; the D is unclear. CDR1 and CDR2 from the germline V gene are SGHNT and YYREEE (reference sequence). The CDR3 totals 14 residues. Trimming pared 0 bases from V and 8 bases from J, leaving 14 bases between. CDR3 coding DNA: TGTGCCAGCAGCTTGGACGGAGCTATCCTCGGCTACACCTTC. This gives the protein CASSLDGAILGYTF.

The chain carries TRBV4-1 and TRBJ1-2, with TRBD1 matching 8 bases. Germline assignment: CDR1 MGHRA and CDR2 YSYEKL. Trimming removed 0 bases from V and 6 bases from J; junction bases left unmatched: 6. CDR3 size: 15 residues. The CDR3 DNA reads TGCGCCAGCAGCCAAGAAGGACAGGGAAGGAATGGCTACACCTTC. Translating it yields CASSQEGQGRNGYTF.

In this sample, this clone turned up a few times. The genes are TRBV18 and TRBJ2-6; tentative D call: TRBD2 (6 bases). Trimming removed 1 base from V and 0 bases from J, with 16 bases in between. The CDR3 runs to 19 residues. CDR1 is KGHSH, CDR2 LQKENI, per germline. CDR3 loop: CASSPLGIGTLSGANVLTF. In DNA, the CDR3 is TGTGCCAGCTCACCACTAGGAATTGGGACTCTCTCTGGGGCCAACGTCCTGACTTTC.

This clone has a handful of counts. J is TRBJ2-5 and V is TRBV10-3, with a tentative D call TRBD1 (6 bases). This CDR3 spans 14 amino acids. Per germline, CDR1 ENHRY and CDR2 SYGVKD. V lost 2 bases and J lost 2, with 9 bases in between. The DNA for the CDR3 is TGTGCCATCAGTGAGGGACAGCCTCAAGAGACCCAGTACTTC. Amino acids: CAISEGQPQETQYF.

The chain joins TRBV28 to TRBJ2-7, with a tentative D call TRBD1 (5 bases). Germline CDR1 is MDHEN and CDR2 is SYDVKM. V lost 6 bases, J lost 8 bases, and 11 bases lay in between. CDR3 length: 11 amino acids. The CDR3 region has the DNA TGTGCCAGCAGGCTACAGGAAAAGCAGTACTTC. It specifies CASRLQEKQYF.

The CDR3 is CASSPPQLHEQYF. In DNA, the CDR3 is TGTGCCAGTAGTCCCCCACAGCTCCACGAGCAGTACTTC. The chain couples TRBV19 to TRBJ2-7; D remains unclear. The CDR3 runs to 13 residues. Germline V lookup: CDR1 LNHDA, CDR2 SQIVND (reference sequence). Trimming cost V 5 bases and J 5 bases, with 13 bases left between them.

The sample holds a few counts of this clone. This chain uses TRBV6-5 with TRBJ2-7; TRBD1 might be the D (6 bases). CDR3 length: 14 residues. Germline V gene data show CDR1 as MNHEY and CDR2 as SVGAGI. Trimming cost V 7 bases and J 2 bases, with 15 bases left between them. The chain's CDR3 is CASTPPGHAYEQYF. DNA of the CDR3: TGTGCCAGCACCCCCCCGGGACATGCCTACGAGCAGTACTTC.

The chain couples TRBV10-1 to TRBJ2-1; TRBD1 matches at 8 bases. The CDR3 sequence is 17 residues long. Trimming took 3 bases from V and 5 from J; bases not matched to a gene: 12. Germline V gives CDR1 WNHNN, CDR2 SYGVQD (reference sequence). The CDR3: CASSDLTGVHENNEQFF. The CDR3, as DNA: TGCGCCAGCAGTGACTTGACAGGGGTCCACGAGAACAATGAGCAGTTCTTC.

The chain has TRBV28 and TRBJ1-2; weak D call: TRBD1 (5 bases). The V gene lost 3 bases and the J gene lost 2 bases, with 7 bases spanning the gap. This CDR3 has 13 residues. Germline V lookup: CDR1 MDHEN, CDR2 SYDVKM. CDR3 DNA sequence: TGTGCCAGCAGTTTGGGGGGGAACTATGGCTACACCTTC. Translation gives CASSLGGNYGYTF.

The chain is built from TRBV2 and TRBJ1-2, with a weak D call TRBD1 (6 bases). Germline lookup yields CDR1 SNHLY and CDR2 FYNNEI. The CDR3 is 14 amino acids. The V end lost 2 bases, the J end lost 8 bases, and 15 bases lay between the germline ends. The CDR3 loop reads CASSERTESRGYTF. The CDR3 DNA follows: TGTGCCAGCAGTGAACGGACAGAAAGTAGAGGCTACACCTTC.

The chain uses TRBV7-9 and TRBJ1-1; no reliable D call. Germline lookup yields CDR1 SEHNR and CDR2 FQNEAQ (reference sequence). The CDR3 sequence is 12 residues long. V lost 1 base and J lost 8, with 8 bases in between. This chain's CDR3 is CASSLDRSEAFF. CDR3 nucleotides: TGTGCCAGCAGCTTAGACAGATCGGAAGCTTTCTTT.

Only one count was recorded for this clone. The chain uses TRBV7-2 and TRBJ1-2; weak D call: TRBD1 (6 bases). CDR1 is SGHTA and CDR2 is FQGNSA in the germline V gene. CDR3 length equals 15 residues. Trimming shortened V by 1 base and J by 5 bases, and 14 bases separated the two germline ends. The CDR3 nucleotides are TGTGCCAGCAGCTTAGATGGACAGCTAAAATATGGCTACACCTTC. Its protein is CASSLDGQLKYGYTF. Variable domain in full (rest from reference TRBV7-2 and TRBJ1-2): GAGVSQSPSNKVTEKGKDVELRCDPISGHTALYWYRQSLGQGLEFLIYFQGNSAPDKSGLPSDRFSAERTGGSVSTLTIQRTQQEDSAVYLCASSLDGQLKYGYTFGSGTRLTVV.

The rearrangement links TRBV10-1 to TRBJ2-1; 8 bases map to TRBD2. The CDR3 is 14 amino acids. V was clipped by 4 bases and J by 3 bases; unmatched bases: 2. The germline gives CDR1 WNHNN, CDR2 SYGVQD (reference sequence). CDR3 residues: CASSGSGSYNEQFF. The CDR3 DNA is TGCGCCAGCAGTGGCAGCGGGAGCTACAATGAGCAGTTCTTC.